One sample yielded the 20 T cell receptor beta chains listed below, sequenced in a study of blood T cell repertoires in COVID-19 (dated by TCRdb to 2020 to 2021). Receptor amplification or capture employed the immunoSEQ multiplex PCR assay. This is the immuneACCESS table as TCRdb keeps it, with only in-frame sequences that have V and J called. A part of the clones is gone; compared with another copy, unresolved V genes explain less than half, and the rest is unexplained. In all, the sample holds around 150,000 clones, and 80% to 90% of those were seen once. 3% to 3.5% of the sample comes from the top ten. Sequenced input: PBMCs or T cells enriched from blood (not recorded which). The source of these receptors is a woman aged 50 to 60 with acute COVID-19.

The chain joins TRBV19 to TRBJ2-1, with D perhaps TRBD1 (5 bases). The CDR3 has 15 amino acids. From germline, CDR1 is LNHDA and CDR2 SQIVND (reference sequence). The ends were cut back, 2 bases at V and 2 bases at J, with 10 bases in the middle. This CDR3 reads CASSIQGRTYNEQFF. For the CDR3, the DNA is TGTGCCAGTAGTATACAGGGTAGGACCTACAATGAGCAGTTCTTC. Using reference TRBV19 and TRBJ2-1 for the parts outside the CDR3, the full variable domain is DGGITQSPKYLFRKEGQNVTLSCEQNLNHDAMYWYRQDPGQGLRLIYYSQIVNDFQKGDIAEGYSVSREKKESFPLTVTSAQKNPTAFYLCASSIQGRTYNEQFFGPGTRLTVL.

For the CDR3, the DNA is TGTGCCAGCAGCGGACCGGGACTAGCAGTGGCTGGGGCCAACGTCCTGACTTTC. Protein product: CASSGPGLAVAGANVLTF. This chain joins TRBV5-6 and TRBJ2-6, with TRBD2 matching 9 bases. Germline trimming cut 4 bases from V and 2 bases from J; bases unmatched to any gene: 10. CDR3 length: 18 residues. Germline values: CDR1 SGHDT, CDR2 YYEEEE. Full variable domain (remainder filled in from reference TRBV5-6 and TRBJ2-6): DAGVTQSPTHLIKTRGQQVTLRCSPKSGHDTVSWYQQALGQGPQFIFQYYEEEERQRGNFPDRFSGHQFPNYSSELNVNALLLGDSALYLCASSGPGLAVAGANVLTFGAGSRLTVL.

This chain joins TRBV4-1 and TRBJ1-1; tentative D call: TRBD1 (5 bases). CDR3 length: 15 amino acids. Germline V gives CDR1 MGHRA, CDR2 YSYEKL. Between the trimmed V and J ends, which lost 0 bases and 1 base, there was a span of 9 bases. In DNA form, the CDR3 reads TGCGCCAGCAGCCAAGACATAACAGGGAACACTGAAGCTTTCTTT. Residues: CASSQDITGNTEAFF.

The chain has TRBV29-1 and TRBJ1-2, with D perhaps matching TRBD1 (6 bases). Trimming pared 7 bases from V and 0 bases from J, leaving 21 bases between. The CDR3 runs to 16 residues. Germline CDR1 SQVTM, CDR2 ANQGSEA. The CDR3 DNA follows: TGCAGCGCCGGACAGCGGTTAAATTTAGCTAACTATGGCTACACCTTC. Its translation: CSAGQRLNLANYGYTF.

This chain joins TRBV5-6 and TRBJ1-2; D is unresolved. This CDR3 is 13 amino acids long. Germline V gene lookup returns CDR1 SGHDT and CDR2 YYEEEE. V gave up 0 bases and J gave up 3 bases, with 6 bases separating them. CDR3 region: CASSLALDYGYTF. The CDR3 region has the DNA TGTGCCAGCAGCTTGGCGCTAGACTATGGCTACACCTTC.

This chain joins TRBV9 and TRBJ2-3; 8 bases fit TRBD2. Germline values: CDR1 SGDLS, CDR2 YYNGEE. The V and J ends lost 4 bases and 6 bases, in that order; junction bases with no gene match: 7. CDR3 length equals 14 residues. CDR3 sequence (DNA): TGTGCCAGCAGCTCGGCGGGGGGAGTGGATACGCAGTATTTT. Its protein is CASSSAGGVDTQYF.

The rearrangement joins TRBV5-1 to TRBJ2-1, with TRBD2 identical over 8 bases. In germline, CDR1 is SGHRS, CDR2 YFSETQ. V was clipped by 1 base and J by 4 bases; unmatched bases: 7. This CDR3 is built from 16 residues. The CDR3 DNA follows: TGCGCCAGCAGCTTGAGAGGACTAGCTGGATACAATGAGCAGTTCTTC. Its translation: CASSLRGLAGYNEQFF.

V is TRBV4-3 and J is TRBJ2-7, with 7 nucleotides matching TRBD2. Germline V gene sequence: CDR1 LGHNA, CDR2 YSLEER. The CDR3 totals 15 residues. After removal of 0 bases from V and 6 bases from J, the junction contained 8 bases not matched to a gene. CDR3 protein: CASSQEFGGTGEQYF. CDR3 in DNA: TGCGCCAGCAGCCAAGAGTTCGGGGGGACGGGCGAGCAGTACTTC.

V and J are TRBV7-2 and TRBJ1-2; 9 bases match TRBD1. Germline V lookup: CDR1 SGHTA, CDR2 FQGNSA. This CDR3 spans 14 amino acids. The J segment lost 5 bases and the V segment lost 1 base, leaving 2 bases of the junction unmatched. The CDR3 DNA reads TGTGCCAGCAGCTTAGGGACAGGGGCTTATGGCTACACCTTC. Translated: CASSLGTGAYGYTF.

The chain combines TRBV5-1 with TRBJ2-3; weak D call: TRBD1 (5 bases). Per germline, CDR1 SGHRS and CDR2 YFSETQ. The V end lost 0 bases, the J end lost 0 bases, and 5 bases lay between the germline ends. The length of the CDR3 is 14 residues. The CDR3 loop reads CASSLDRSTDTQYF. In DNA, the CDR3 is TGCGCCAGCAGCTTGGACAGGAGCACAGATACGCAGTATTTT. Full variable domain (outside the CDR3, taken from reference TRBV5-1 and TRBJ2-3): KAGVTQTPRYLIKTRGQQVTLSCSPISGHRSVSWYQQTPGQGLQFLFEYFSETQRNKGNFPGRFSGRQFSNSRSEMNVSTLELGDSALYLCASSLDRSTDTQYFGPGTRLTVL.

The chain recombines TRBV4-2 with TRBJ1-2, with TRBD1 as a possible D gene (6 bases). CDR1 is LGHNA, CDR2 YNFKEQ, per germline. The CDR3 consists of 17 residues. V lost 3 bases and J 4 bases, leaving 21 bases between the germline ends. The CDR3 nucleotides are TGTGCCAGCAGCCAGATCCGGGCCGACGACAGGCGCTATGGCTACACCTTC. It codes for CASSQIRADDRRYGYTF.

This chain uses TRBV18 with TRBJ1-1, with TRBD1 identical over 7 bases. V shed 2 bases and J 7 bases; nucleotides not matched to a gene: 7. This CDR3 contains 14 residues. Germline V gives CDR1 KGHSH, CDR2 LQKENI. The CDR3 sequence is CASSPVGQDYEAFF. CDR3 nucleotides: TGTGCCAGCTCACCAGTTGGACAGGACTATGAAGCTTTCTTT.

This clone was counted between two and nine times. The rearrangement links TRBV25-1 to TRBJ2-5; 11 bases agree with TRBD2. The CDR3 is made up of 15 amino acids. Germline-derived CDR1 and CDR2 are MGHDK and SYGVNS. Losses at the gene ends were 3 bases for V and 2 bases for J; bases not matched to a gene: 2. CDR3 region: CASSDRTSGQETQYF. For the CDR3, the DNA is TGTGCCAGCAGTGACCGGACTAGCGGGCAAGAGACCCAGTACTTC. The full variable domain, rest sourced from reference TRBV25-1 and TRBJ2-5, is EADIYQTPRYLVIGTGKKITLECSQTMGHDKMYWYQQDPGMELHLIHYSYGVNSTEKGDLSSESTVSRIRTEHFPLTLESARPSHTSQYLCASSDRTSGQETQYFGPGTRLLVL.

The chain joins TRBV5-5 to TRBJ2-5, with 8 nucleotides matching TRBD1. The length of the CDR3 is 16 residues. After removal of 3 bases from V and 5 bases from J, the junction contained 12 bases not matched to a gene. Germline V gene sequence: CDR1 SGHKS, CDR2 YYEKEE (reference sequence). The CDR3: CASSSLRGHTGETQYF. CDR3 coding DNA: TGTGCCAGCAGCTCACTCAGGGGGCACACCGGGGAGACCCAGTACTTC.

The chain links TRBV10-2 to TRBJ1-1; D remains ambiguous. V was cut by 6 bases and J by 5 bases, with 10 bases left in between. Germline loops: CDR1 WSHSY, CDR2 SAAADI. This CDR3 has 12 amino acids. The DNA of the CDR3 is TGCGCCAGCAGATCGGGGAGGACTGAAGCTTTCTTT. Translation gives CASRSGRTEAFF.

This chain connects TRBV2 to TRBJ2-7; no clear D. The CDR3 contains 11 residues. The V end lost 6 bases, the J end lost 7 bases, and 10 bases lay between the germline ends. Germline V gene sequence: CDR1 SNHLY, CDR2 FYNNEI. CDR3 nucleotides: TGTGCCAGCAGGCGTTCTAATGAGCAGTACTTC. It yields the protein CASRRSNEQYF.

The chain recombines TRBV19 with TRBJ1-2; D unclear. The CDR3 runs to 12 residues. V lost 5 bases and J lost 8, with 12 bases in between. The germline gives CDR1 LNHDA, CDR2 SQIVND (reference sequence). The CDR3 sequence: CASSPRGGGYTF. DNA for the CDR3: TGTGCCAGTAGTCCCCGGGGAGGGGGCTACACCTTC.

The chain is built from TRBV7-2 and TRBJ2-5; 12 bases are shared with TRBD2. The ends lost 4 bases at V and 1 base at J; junction bases unmatched: 10. Germline values: CDR1 SGHTA, CDR2 FQGNSA. CDR3 length: 18 residues. The CDR3 region is CASSWRLAGASSQETQYF. In DNA form, the CDR3 reads TGTGCCAGCAGCTGGCGACTAGCGGGAGCTTCGTCCCAAGAGACCCAGTACTTC. Full variable domain (missing parts from reference TRBV7-2 and TRBJ2-5): GAGVSQSPSNKVTEKGKDVELRCDPISGHTALYWYRQSLGQGLEFLIYFQGNSAPDKSGLPSDRFSAERTGGSVSTLTIQRTQQEDSAVYLCASSWRLAGASSQETQYFGPGTRLLVL.

The V and J genes are TRBV6-5 and TRBJ1-1; no reliable D call. Germline V gene sequence: CDR1 MNHEY, CDR2 SVGAGI. The CDR3 contains 13 residues. V was cut by 2 bases and J by 1 base, with 5 bases left in between. This CDR3 is CASSYERNTEAFF. In DNA form, the CDR3 reads TGTGCCAGCAGTTACGAGCGGAACACTGAAGCTTTCTTT.

The V call is TRBV5-1, the J call TRBJ2-7; 9 nucleotides line up with TRBD1. J gave up 5 bases and V 4 bases, and 7 bases lay outside the gene matches. This CDR3 is 14 amino acids long. Germline CDR1 reads SGHRS; CDR2 reads YFSETQ. The chain's CDR3 is CASSKGQGIDEQYF. CDR3 DNA sequence: TGCGCCAGCAGCAAAGGACAGGGGATCGACGAGCAGTACTTC.